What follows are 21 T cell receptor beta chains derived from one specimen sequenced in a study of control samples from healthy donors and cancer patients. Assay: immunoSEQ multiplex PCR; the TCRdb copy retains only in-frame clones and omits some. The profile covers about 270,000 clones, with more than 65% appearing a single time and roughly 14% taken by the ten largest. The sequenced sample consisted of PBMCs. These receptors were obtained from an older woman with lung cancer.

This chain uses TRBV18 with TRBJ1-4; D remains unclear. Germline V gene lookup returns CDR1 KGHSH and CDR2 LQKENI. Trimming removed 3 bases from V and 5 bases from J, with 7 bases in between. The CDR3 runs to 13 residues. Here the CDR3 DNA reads TGTGCCAGCTCACCGGGGAACAATGAAAAACTGTTTTTT. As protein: CASSPGNNEKLFF.

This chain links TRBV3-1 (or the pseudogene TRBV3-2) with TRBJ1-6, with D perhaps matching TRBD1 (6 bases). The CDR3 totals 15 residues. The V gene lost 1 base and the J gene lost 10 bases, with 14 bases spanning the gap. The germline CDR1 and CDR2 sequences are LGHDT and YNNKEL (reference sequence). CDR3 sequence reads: CASSQVGRGGSPLHF. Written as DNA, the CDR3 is TGTGCCAGCAGCCAAGTGGGCAGGGGCGGCTCACCCCTCCACTTT.

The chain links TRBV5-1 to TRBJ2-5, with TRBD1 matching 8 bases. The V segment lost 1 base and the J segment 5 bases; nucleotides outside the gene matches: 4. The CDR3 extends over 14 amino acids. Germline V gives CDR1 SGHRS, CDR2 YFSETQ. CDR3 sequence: CASSLQGALETQYF. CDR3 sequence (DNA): TGCGCCAGCAGCTTGCAGGGGGCGCTTGAGACCCAGTACTTC.

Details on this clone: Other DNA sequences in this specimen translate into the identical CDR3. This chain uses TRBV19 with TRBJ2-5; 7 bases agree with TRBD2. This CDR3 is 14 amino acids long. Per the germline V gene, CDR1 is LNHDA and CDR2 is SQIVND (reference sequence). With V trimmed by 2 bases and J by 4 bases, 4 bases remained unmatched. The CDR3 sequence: CASSILAGRETQYF. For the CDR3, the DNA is TGTGCCAGTAGTATATTAGCGGGTAGAGAGACCCAGTACTTC. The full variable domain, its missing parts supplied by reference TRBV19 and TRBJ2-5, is DGGITQSPKYLFRKEGQNVTLSCEQNLNHDAMYWYRQDPGQGLRLIYYSQIVNDFQKGDIAEGYSVSREKKESFPLTVTSAQKNPTAFYLCASSILAGRETQYFGPGTRLLVL.

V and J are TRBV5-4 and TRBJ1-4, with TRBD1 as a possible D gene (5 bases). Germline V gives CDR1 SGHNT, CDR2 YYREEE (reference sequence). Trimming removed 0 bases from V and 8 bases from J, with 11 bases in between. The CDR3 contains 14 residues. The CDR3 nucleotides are TGTGCCAGCAGCTTGGGGGACCTGAACGAAAAACTGTTTTTT. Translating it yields CASSLGDLNEKLFF.

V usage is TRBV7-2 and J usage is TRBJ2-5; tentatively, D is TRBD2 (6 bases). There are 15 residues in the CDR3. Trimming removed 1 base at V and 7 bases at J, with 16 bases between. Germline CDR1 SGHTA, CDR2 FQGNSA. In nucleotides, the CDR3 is TGTGCCAGCAGCTTAGGCGGGGCAGGAATAGTGACCCAGTACTTC. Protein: CASSLGGAGIVTQYF.

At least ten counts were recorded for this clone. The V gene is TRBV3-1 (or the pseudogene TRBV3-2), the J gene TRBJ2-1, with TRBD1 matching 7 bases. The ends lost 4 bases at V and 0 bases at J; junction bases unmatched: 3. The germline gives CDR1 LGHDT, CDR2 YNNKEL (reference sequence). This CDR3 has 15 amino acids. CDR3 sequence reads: CASSPTGYSYNEQFF. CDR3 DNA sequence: TGTGCCAGCAGCCCGACAGGGTACTCCTACAATGAGCAGTTCTTC.

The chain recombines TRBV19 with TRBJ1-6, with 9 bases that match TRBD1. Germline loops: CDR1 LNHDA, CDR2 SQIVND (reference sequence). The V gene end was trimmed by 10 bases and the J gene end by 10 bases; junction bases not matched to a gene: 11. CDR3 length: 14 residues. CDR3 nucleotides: TGTGCCACCTGGGACAGGGCCGCTTACTCACCCCTCCACTTT. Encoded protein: CATWDRAAYSPLHF.

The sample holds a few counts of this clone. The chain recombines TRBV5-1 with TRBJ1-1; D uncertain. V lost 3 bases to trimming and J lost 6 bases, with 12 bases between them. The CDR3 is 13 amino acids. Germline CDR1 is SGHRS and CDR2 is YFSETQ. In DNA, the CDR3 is TGCGCCAGCAGCTGGGGTGGGTATTCTGAAGCTTTCTTT. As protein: CASSWGGYSEAFF.

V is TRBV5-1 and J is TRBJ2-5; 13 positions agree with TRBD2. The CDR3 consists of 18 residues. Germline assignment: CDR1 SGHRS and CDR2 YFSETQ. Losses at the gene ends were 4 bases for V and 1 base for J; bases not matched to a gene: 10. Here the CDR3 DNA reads TGCGCCAGCAGCAGAACTAGCGGGAGGGCGGGGGGCCAAGAGACCCAGTACTTC. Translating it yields CASSRTSGRAGGQETQYF. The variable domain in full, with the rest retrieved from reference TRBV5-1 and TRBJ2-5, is KAGVTQTPRYLIKTRGQQVTLSCSPISGHRSVSWYQQTPGQGLQFLFEYFSETQRNKGNFPGRFSGRQFSNSRSEMNVSTLELGDSALYLCASSRTSGRAGGQETQYFGPGTRLLVL.

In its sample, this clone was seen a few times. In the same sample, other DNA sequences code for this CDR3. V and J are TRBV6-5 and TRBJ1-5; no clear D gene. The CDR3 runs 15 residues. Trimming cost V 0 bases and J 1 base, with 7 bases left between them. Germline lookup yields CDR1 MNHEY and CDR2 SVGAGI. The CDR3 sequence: CASSYSSGSNQPQHF. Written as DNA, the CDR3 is TGTGCCAGCAGTTACTCCTCGGGGAGCAATCAGCCCCAGCATTTT.

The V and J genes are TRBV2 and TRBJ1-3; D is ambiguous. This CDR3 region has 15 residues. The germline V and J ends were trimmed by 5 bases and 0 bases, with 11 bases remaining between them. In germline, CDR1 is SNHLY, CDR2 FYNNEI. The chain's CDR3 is CASSPGSVSGNTIYF. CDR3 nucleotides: TGTGCCAGCAGTCCCGGGTCCGTCTCTGGAAACACCATATATTTT.

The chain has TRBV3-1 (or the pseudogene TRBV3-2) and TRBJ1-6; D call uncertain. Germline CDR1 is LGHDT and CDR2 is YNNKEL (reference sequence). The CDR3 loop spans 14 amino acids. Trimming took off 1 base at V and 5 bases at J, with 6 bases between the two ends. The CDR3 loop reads CASSQGMDNSPLHF. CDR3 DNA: TGTGCCAGCAGCCAAGGTATGGATAATTCACCCCTCCACTTT.

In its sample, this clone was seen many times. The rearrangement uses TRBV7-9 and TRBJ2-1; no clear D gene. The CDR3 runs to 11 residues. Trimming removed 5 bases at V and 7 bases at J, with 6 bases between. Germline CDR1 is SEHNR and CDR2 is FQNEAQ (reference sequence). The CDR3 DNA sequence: TGTGCCAGCAGCCCGATGAATGAGCAGTTCTTC. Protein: CASSPMNEQFF.

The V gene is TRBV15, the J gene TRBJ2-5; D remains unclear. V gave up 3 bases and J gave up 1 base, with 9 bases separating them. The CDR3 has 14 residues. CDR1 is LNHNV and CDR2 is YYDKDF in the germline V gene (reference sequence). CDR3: CATSSRTIQETQYF. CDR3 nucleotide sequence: TGTGCCACCAGCAGTCGGACGATCCAAGAGACCCAGTACTTC.

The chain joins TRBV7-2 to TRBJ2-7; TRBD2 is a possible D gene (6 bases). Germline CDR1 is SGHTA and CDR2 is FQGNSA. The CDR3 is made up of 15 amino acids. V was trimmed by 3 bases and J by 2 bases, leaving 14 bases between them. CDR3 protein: CASSLEPGLPYEQYF. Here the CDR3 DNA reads TGTGCCAGCAGCTTGGAGCCGGGACTCCCCTACGAGCAGTACTTC.

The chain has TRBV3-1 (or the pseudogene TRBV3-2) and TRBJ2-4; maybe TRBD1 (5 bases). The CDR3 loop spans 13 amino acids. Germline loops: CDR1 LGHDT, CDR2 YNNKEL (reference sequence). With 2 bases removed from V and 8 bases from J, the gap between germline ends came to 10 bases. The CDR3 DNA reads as TGTGCCAGCAGCCAAAACAGGTACGACATTCAGTACTTC. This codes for CASSQNRYDIQYF.

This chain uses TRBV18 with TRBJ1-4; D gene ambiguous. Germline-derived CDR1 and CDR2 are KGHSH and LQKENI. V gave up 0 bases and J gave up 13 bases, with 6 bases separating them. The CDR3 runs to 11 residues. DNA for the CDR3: TGTGCCAGCTCACCACCACAGAGACTGTTTTTT. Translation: CASSPPQRLFF.

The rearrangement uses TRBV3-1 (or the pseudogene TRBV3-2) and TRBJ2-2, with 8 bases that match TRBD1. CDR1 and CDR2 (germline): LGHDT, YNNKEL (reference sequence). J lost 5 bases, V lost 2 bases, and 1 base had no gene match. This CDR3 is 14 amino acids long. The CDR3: CASSQRTGTGELFF. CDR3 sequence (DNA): TGTGCCAGCAGCCAACGGACAGGGACCGGGGAGCTGTTTTTT.

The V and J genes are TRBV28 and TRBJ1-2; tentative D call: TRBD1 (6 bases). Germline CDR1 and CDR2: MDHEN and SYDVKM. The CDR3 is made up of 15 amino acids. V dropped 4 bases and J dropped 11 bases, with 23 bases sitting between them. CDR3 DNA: TGTGCCAGCAGTTCACCGACAGGACTGTATATAGGATACACCTTC. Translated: CASSSPTGLYIGYTF.

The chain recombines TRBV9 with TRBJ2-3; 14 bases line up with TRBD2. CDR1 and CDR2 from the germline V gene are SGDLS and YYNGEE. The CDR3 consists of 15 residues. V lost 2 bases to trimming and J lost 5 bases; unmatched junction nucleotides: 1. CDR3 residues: CASSVGTSGRDTQYF. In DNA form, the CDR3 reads TGTGCCAGCAGCGTTGGGACTAGCGGGAGAGATACGCAGTATTTT.